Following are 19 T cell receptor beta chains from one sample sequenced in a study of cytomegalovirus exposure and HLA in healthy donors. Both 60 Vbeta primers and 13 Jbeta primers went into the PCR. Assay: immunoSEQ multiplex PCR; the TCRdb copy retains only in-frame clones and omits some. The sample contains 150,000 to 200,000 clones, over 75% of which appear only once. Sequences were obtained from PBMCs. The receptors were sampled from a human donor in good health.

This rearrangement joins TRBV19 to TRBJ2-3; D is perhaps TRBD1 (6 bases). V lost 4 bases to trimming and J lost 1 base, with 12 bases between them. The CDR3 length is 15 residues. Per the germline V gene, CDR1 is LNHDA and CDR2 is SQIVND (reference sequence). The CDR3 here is CASSTEGGGTDTQYF. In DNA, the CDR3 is TGTGCCAGTAGTACCGAAGGGGGAGGCACAGATACGCAGTATTTT.

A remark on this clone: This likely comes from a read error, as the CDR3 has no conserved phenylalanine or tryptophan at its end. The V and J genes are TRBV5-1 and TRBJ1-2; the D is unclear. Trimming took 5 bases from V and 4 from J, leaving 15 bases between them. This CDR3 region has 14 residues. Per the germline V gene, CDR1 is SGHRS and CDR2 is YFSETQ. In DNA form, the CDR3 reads TGCGCCAGCAGTGGCCCCCTCGGGATCTATGGCTACACCTCC. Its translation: CASSGPLGIYGYTS.

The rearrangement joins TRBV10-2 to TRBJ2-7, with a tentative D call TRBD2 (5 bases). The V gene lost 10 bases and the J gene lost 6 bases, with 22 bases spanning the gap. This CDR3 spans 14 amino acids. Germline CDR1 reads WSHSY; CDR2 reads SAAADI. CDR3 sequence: CANEIEDCFAEQYF. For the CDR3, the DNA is TGCGCCAACGAGATTGAGGACTGTTTCGCCGAGCAGTACTTC.

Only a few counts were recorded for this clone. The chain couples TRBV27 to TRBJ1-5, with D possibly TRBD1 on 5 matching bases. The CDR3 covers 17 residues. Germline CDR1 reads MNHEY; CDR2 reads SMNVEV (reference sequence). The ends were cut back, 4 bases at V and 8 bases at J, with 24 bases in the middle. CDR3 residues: CASSWERGVKFFEPQHF. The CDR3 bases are TGTGCCAGCAGTTGGGAACGGGGGGTGAAGTTTTTCGAGCCCCAGCATTTT.

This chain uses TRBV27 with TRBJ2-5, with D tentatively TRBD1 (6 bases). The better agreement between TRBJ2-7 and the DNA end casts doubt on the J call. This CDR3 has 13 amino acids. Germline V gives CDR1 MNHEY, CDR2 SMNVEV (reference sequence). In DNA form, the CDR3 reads TGTGCCAGCAGTCCGACAGGTCCCTACGAGCAGTACTTC. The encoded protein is CASSPTGPYEQYF.

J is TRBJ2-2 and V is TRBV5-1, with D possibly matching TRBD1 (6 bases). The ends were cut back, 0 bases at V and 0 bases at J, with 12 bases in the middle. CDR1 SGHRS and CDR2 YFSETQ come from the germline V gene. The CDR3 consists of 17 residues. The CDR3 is CASSLDWTDSNTGELFF. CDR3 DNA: TGCGCCAGCAGCTTGGATTGGACAGACTCGAACACCGGGGAGCTGTTTTTT.

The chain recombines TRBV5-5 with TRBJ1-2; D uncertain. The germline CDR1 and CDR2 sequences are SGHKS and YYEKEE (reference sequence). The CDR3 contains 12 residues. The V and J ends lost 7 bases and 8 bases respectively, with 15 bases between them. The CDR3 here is CASGVETGGYTF. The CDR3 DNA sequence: TGTGCCAGCGGGGTTGAAACGGGGGGCTACACCTTC.

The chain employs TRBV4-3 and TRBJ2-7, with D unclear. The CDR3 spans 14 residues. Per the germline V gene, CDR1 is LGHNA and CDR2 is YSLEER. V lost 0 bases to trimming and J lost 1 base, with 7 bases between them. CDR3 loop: CASSQDWQSYEQYF. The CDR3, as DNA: TGCGCCAGCAGCCAAGATTGGCAGTCCTACGAGCAGTACTTC.

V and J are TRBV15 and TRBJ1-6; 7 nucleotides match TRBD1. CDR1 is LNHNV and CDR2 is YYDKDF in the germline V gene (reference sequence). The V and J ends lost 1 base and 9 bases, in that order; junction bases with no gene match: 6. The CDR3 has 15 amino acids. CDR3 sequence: CATSRGPGTASPLHF. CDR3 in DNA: TGTGCCACCAGCAGAGGACCCGGGACAGCTTCACCCCTCCACTTT.

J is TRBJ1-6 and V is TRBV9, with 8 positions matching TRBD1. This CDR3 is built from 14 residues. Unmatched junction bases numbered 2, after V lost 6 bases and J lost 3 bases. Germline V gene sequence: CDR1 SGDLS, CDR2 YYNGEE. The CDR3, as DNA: TGTGCCAGCAAAGGACAGGGCTATAATTCACCCCTCCACTTT. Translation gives CASKGQGYNSPLHF. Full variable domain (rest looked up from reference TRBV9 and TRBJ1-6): DSGVTQTPKHLITATGQRVTLRCSPRSGDLSVYWYQQSLDQGLQFLIQYYNGEERAKGNILERFSAQQFPDLHSELNLSSLELGDSALYFCASKGQGYNSPLHFGNGTRLTVT.

As DNA, the CDR3 is TGTGCCAGCAGCAAACAGGGGTGGAAAAGCAATCAGCCCCAGCATTTT. Residues: CASSKQGWKSNQPQHF. V usage is TRBV21-1 and J usage is TRBJ1-5; TRBD1 is taken as the D call from the table, unchecked against the DNA. TRBV21-1 is a documented pseudogene. The CDR3 runs to 16 residues.

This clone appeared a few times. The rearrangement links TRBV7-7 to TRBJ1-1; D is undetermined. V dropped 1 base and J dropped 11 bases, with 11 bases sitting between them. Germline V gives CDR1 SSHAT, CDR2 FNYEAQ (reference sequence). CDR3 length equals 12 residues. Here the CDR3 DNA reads TGTGCCAGCAGCTTAGAGATCCCGGAGGCTTTCTTT. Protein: CASSLEIPEAFF.

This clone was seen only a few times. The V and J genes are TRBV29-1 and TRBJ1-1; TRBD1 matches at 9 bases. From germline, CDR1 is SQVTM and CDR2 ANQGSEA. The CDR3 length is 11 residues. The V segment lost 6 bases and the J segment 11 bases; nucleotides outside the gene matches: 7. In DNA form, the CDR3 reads TGCAGCGTCCCCGGACAGGGGCGGGCTTTCTTT. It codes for CSVPGQGRAFF.

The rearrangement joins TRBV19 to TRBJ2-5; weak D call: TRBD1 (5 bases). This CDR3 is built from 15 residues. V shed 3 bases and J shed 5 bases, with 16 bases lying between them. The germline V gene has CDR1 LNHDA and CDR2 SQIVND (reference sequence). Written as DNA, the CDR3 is TGTGCCAGTAGTATTGTTGGGGCTCCTAGGGAGACCCAGTACTTC. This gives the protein CASSIVGAPRETQYF.

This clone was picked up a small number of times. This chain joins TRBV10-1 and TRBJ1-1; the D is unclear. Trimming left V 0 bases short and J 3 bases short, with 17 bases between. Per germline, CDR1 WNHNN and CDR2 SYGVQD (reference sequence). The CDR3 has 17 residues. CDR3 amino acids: CASSESGSQPWDTEAFF. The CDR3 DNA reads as TGCGCCAGCAGTGAGTCGGGCAGCCAACCCTGGGACACTGAAGCTTTCTTT.

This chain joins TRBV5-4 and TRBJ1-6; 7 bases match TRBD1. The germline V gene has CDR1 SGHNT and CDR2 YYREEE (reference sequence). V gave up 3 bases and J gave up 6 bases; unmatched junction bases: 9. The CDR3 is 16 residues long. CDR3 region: CASSSSPGTVNSPLHF. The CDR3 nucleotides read TGTGCCAGCAGCTCCTCCCCCGGGACAGTTAATTCACCCCTCCACTTT.

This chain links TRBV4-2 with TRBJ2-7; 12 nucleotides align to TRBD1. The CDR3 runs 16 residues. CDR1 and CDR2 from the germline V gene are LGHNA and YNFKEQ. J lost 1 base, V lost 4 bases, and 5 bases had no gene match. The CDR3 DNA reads TGTGCCAGCAGCCTGGGACAGGGGGCGCGATCCTACGAGCAGTACTTC. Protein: CASSLGQGARSYEQYF.

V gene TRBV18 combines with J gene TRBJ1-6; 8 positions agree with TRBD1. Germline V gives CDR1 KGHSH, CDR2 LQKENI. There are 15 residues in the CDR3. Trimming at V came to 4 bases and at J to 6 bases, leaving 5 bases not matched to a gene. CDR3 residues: CASSRGTGVNSPLHF. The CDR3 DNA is TGTGCCAGCTCACGGGGGACAGGAGTTAATTCACCCCTCCACTTT.

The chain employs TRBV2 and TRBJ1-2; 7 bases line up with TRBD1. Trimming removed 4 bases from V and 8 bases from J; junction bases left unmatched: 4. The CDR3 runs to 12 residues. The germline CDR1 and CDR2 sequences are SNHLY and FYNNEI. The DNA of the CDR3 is TGTGCCAGCAGTGGACACAGGGGAGGCTACACCTTC. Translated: CASSGHRGGYTF.